What follows is one T cell receptor (beta chain) and its context. Its antigen remains unknown. This specimen comes from a study of cytomegalovirus exposure and HLA in healthy donors. Study details: One earlier analysis, a look at 200 million or so T cells, found fewer than 140 million unique TCR beta sequences.

Germline values: CDR1 MNHEY, CDR2 SMNVEV (reference sequence). This CDR3 spans 17 amino acids. J gave up 4 bases and V 4 bases, and 9 bases lay outside the gene matches. Findings and caveats of the study: Presence/absence analyses took donor sequencing depth as roughly uniform.

The primer mix had 60 Vbeta and 13 Jbeta primers. Method: immunoSEQ multiplex PCR; TCRdb's copy keeps in-frame clones and lacks some. The sample yields around 150,000 clones, nearly 80% seen once. Sequencing input: PBMCs. The receptor was isolated from a man between 18 and 35 years old in good health and CMV-seropositive. This chain joins TRBV27 and TRBJ2-2; 10 bases map to TRBD2. CDR3 residues: CASSWSLAGGVTGELFF. CDR3 nucleotides: TGTGCCAGCAGTTGGTCTTTAGCGGGAGGTGTCACCGGGGAGCTGTTTTTT.